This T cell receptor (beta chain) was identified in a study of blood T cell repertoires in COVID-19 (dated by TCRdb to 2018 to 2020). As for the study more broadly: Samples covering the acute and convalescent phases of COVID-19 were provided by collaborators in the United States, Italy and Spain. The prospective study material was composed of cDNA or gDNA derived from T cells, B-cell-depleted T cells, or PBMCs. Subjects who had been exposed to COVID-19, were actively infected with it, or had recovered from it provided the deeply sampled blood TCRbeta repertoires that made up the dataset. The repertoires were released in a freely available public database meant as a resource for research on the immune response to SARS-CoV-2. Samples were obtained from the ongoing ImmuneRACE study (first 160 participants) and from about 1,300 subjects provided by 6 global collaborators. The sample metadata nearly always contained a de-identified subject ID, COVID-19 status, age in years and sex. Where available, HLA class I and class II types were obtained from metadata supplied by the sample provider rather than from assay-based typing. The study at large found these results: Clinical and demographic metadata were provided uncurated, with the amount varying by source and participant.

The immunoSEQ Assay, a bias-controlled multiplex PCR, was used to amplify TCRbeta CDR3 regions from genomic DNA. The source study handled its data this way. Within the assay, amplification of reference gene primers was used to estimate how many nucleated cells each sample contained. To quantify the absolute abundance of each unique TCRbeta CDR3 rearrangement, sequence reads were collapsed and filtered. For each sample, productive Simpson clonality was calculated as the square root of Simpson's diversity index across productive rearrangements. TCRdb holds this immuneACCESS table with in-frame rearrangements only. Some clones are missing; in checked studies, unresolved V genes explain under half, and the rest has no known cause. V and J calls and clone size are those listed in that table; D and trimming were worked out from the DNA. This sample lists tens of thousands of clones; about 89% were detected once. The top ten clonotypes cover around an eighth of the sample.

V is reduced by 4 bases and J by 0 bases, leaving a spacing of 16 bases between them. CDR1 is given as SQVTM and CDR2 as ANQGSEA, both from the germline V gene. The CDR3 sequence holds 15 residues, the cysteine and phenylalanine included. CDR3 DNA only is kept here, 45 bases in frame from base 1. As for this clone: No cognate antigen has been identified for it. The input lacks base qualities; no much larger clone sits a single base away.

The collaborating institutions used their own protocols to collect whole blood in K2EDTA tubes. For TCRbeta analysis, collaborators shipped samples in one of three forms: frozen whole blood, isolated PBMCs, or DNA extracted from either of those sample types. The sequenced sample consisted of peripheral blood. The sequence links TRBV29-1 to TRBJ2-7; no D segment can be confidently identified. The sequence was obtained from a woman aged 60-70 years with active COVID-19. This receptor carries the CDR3 CSVGAIGLVSYEQYF. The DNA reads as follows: TGCAGCGTTGGAGCCATTGGGCTGGTCTCCTACGAGCAGTACTTC.